This T cell receptor (beta chain) was recovered during a study of T cells after yellow fever vaccination. Germline CDR1 SGHTA, CDR2 FQGNSA. The length of the CDR3 is 16 residues. V lost 4 bases, J lost 2 bases, and 8 bases stayed unmatched. There are many counts of this clonotype. TCRdb re-derived calls from the 5' RACE reads in MiXCR, one entry per CDR3 protein. Seen here are about 180,000 distinct CDR3 sequences, about 6% observed once, and the top ten hold just under 3%. This TCR was recovered from a young man who received the YFV17D yellow fever vaccine. This chain links TRBV7-2 with TRBJ2-3; 8 bases line up with TRBD2. The specimen was CD4+ T cells sorted from PBMCs, collected on the day of the first yellow fever vaccination. This chain's CDR3 is CASSYPRGGSTDTQYF. The CDR3 DNA follows: TGTGCCAGCAGCTACCCTCGCGGGGGGTCCACAGATACGCAGTATTTT. Filled out from reference TRBV7-2 and TRBJ2-3, the complete variable domain reads GAGVSQSPSNKVTEKGKDVELRCDPISGHTALYWYRQSLGQGLEFLIYFQGNSAPDKSGLPSDRFSAERTGGSVSTLTIQRTQQEDSAVYLCASSYPRGGSTDTQYFGPGTRLTVL.